The clone carrying this T cell receptor beta chain was counted a few times. Trimming removed 4 bases from V and 4 bases from J; junction bases left unmatched: 8. Germline V CDR1 and CDR2: SGHKS, YYEKEE (reference sequence). This CDR3 region has 16 residues. This record comes from a study of blood T cell repertoires in COVID-19. Study in general: The United States, Italy and Spain provided the acute and convalescent COVID-19 samples. Nucleic acid was either cDNA or gDNA, and it came from T cells, B-cell-depleted T cells, or PBMCs.

In the study's own analysis: Scientists estimated how many nucleated cells there were by amplifying reference gene primers. The assay was immunoSEQ multiplex PCR, and TCRdb's table has in-frame clones only and misses some. V and J calls plus clone size are reproduced from that table; the DNA served to infer D and trimming. The sample has 150,000 or so clones; 74% are singletons. J is TRBJ2-2 and V is TRBV5-5; TRBD1 matches 9 bases. This TCR was recovered from a woman older than 75 with acute or convalescent COVID-19. Sequenced sample: peripheral blood. The chain's CDR3 is CASSNTGTGITGELFF. The CDR3 coding sequence is TGTGCCAGCAGCAATACCGGGACAGGGATCACCGGGGAGCTGTTTTTT.